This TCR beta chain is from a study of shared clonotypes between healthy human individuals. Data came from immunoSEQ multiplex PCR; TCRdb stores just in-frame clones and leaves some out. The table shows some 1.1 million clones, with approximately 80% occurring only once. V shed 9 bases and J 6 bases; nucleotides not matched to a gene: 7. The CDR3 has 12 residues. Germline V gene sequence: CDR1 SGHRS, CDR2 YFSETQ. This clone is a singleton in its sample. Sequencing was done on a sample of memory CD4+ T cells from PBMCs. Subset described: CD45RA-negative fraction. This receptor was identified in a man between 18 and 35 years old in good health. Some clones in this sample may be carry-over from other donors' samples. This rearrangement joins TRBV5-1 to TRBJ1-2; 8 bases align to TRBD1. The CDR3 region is CANMDRADGYTF. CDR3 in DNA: TGCGCCAACATGGACAGGGCGGATGGCTACACCTTC.